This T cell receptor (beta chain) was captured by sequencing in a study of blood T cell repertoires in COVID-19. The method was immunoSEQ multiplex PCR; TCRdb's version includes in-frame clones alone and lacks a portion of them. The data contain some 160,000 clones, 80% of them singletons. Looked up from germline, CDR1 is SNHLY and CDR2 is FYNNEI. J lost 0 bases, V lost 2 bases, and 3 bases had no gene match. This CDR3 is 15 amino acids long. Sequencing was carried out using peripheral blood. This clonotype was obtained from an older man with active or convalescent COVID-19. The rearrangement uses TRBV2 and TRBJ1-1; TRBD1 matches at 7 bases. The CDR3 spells CASSERGQMNTEAFF. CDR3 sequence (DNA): TGTGCCAGCAGTGAAAGGGGACAGATGAACACTGAAGCTTTCTTT.